The 31 T cell receptor beta chains below come from one sample, sequenced in a study of Ad26.COV2.S vaccination and SARS-CoV-2 variants (dated by TCRdb to the early 2020s). Taken with the paper, the label for treatment or condition translates to: roughly 20 received Ad26.COV2.S at low or high dose, single or two shots; 5 received placebo; per-sample allocation not given. Repertoires of vaccine and placebo recipients were sequenced from samples collected on day 63 after the first injection. Library creation used the immunoSEQ multiplex PCR assay. This immuneACCESS table, as held by TCRdb, lists in-frame sequences with V and J called but not all clones. Of the missing ones, under half trace to an unresolved V gene in checked studies; the others have no known cause. The sample has about 330,000 clones on record, 90% of them singletons. Around 5% of the sample comes from the top ten. The sample here was peripheral blood, taken in a trial of Ad26.COV2.S vaccine versus placebo. The source is a person aged 18-65 years who received the Ad26.COV2.S COVID-19 vaccine or a placebo.

This clone was picked up one time. This chain links TRBV20-1 with TRBJ1-2; D is possibly TRBD1 (5 bases). V was pared by 6 bases and J by 1 base, with 12 bases between. The CDR3 has 13 amino acids. Germline V gene data show CDR1 as DFQATT and CDR2 as SNEGSKA (reference sequence). CDR3 sequence: CSASRGDNYGYTF. DNA for the CDR3: TGCAGTGCCAGTAGGGGAGATAACTATGGCTACACCTTC.

V and J are TRBV7-2 and TRBJ1-1, with 8 bases aligning to TRBD1. This CDR3 contains 15 residues. The V gene's germline CDR1 is SGHTA and CDR2 FQGNSA. With 4 bases clipped from V and 1 base from J, the junction kept 5 bases outside the gene matches. Here the CDR3 reads CASSSYRGGNTEAFF. In DNA, the CDR3 is TGTGCCAGCAGCTCTTACAGGGGGGGGAACACTGAAGCTTTCTTT.

The chain links TRBV18 to TRBJ1-5; 7 nucleotides align to TRBD1. The germline V gene encodes CDR1 KGHSH and CDR2 LQKENI. This CDR3 has 16 amino acids. The V segment lost 0 bases and the J segment 0 bases; nucleotides outside the gene matches: 2. The CDR3 DNA reads TGTGCCAGCTCACCACCGGGACAGTTTAGCAATCAGCCCCAGCATTTT. It codes for CASSPPGQFSNQPQHF.

V usage is TRBV7-2 and J usage is TRBJ2-2; D may be TRBD2 (5 bases). V lost 6 bases and J lost 0, with 11 bases in between. CDR1 is SGHTA, CDR2 FQGNSA, per germline. The CDR3 is made up of 15 amino acids. CDR3 protein: CASRFGLPNTGELFF. DNA of the CDR3: TGTGCCAGCAGATTTGGACTTCCGAACACCGGGGAGCTGTTTTTT.

This chain joins TRBV6-4 and TRBJ1-1, with 10 bases lining up with TRBD1. Germline V CDR1 and CDR2: MRHNA, SNTAGT. The CDR3 spans 14 residues. J gave up 5 bases and V 6 bases, and 6 bases lay outside the gene matches. The CDR3 coding sequence is TGTGCCAGCAGATCCGGGACAGGGGTAACTGAAGCTTTCTTT. Protein sequence: CASRSGTGVTEAFF.

This clone appeared once. In the same sample, other DNA sequences code for this CDR3. The genes are TRBV5-6 and TRBJ1-1; no firm D call. V dropped 1 base and J dropped 2 bases, with 6 bases sitting between them. CDR1 is SGHDT and CDR2 is YYEEEE in the germline V gene. CDR3 length: 13 residues. The CDR3: CASSLWANTEAFF. The CDR3 coding sequence is TGTGCCAGCAGCTTGTGGGCTAACACTGAAGCTTTCTTT.

The chain uses TRBV9 and TRBJ2-3; 10 bases align to TRBD2. After removal of 4 bases from V and 1 base from J, the junction contained 9 bases not matched to a gene. The CDR3 is made up of 17 amino acids. Germline V gene lookup returns CDR1 SGDLS and CDR2 YYNGEE. Here the CDR3 reads CASSSTGLAVRTDTQYF. CDR3 sequence (DNA): TGTGCCAGCAGCTCGACCGGACTAGCGGTTCGCACAGATACGCAGTATTTT. Looking up the rest from reference TRBV9 and TRBJ2-3 gives the full variable domain: DSGVTQTPKHLITATGQRVTLRCSPRSGDLSVYWYQQSLDQGLQFLIQYYNGEERAKGNILERFSAQQFPDLHSELNLSSLELGDSALYFCASSSTGLAVRTDTQYFGPGTRLTVL.

The V and J genes are TRBV7-9 and TRBJ1-1; no firm D call. The V and J ends lost 2 bases and 1 base respectively, with 14 bases between them. This CDR3 region has 16 residues. From germline, CDR1 is SEHNR and CDR2 FQNEAQ (reference sequence). The CDR3 spells CASSLYSKWENTEAFF. The CDR3 DNA follows: TGTGCCAGCAGCTTATATTCGAAATGGGAGAACACTGAAGCTTTCTTT.

The table lists this clone with a few counts. CDR3 region: CASSLGGWGSGNTIYF. In nucleotides, the CDR3 is TGTGCCAGCAGCTTAGGTGGTTGGGGGTCTGGAAACACCATATATTTT. The chain has TRBV7-8 and TRBJ1-3, with a weak D call TRBD1 (5 bases). The germline V and J ends were trimmed by 1 base and 1 base, with 11 bases remaining between them. The CDR3 contains 16 residues. Germline CDR1 SGHVS, CDR2 FQNEAQ.

This rearrangement joins TRBV9 to TRBJ2-5; tentative D call: TRBD2 (6 bases). The CDR3 runs to 13 residues. Germline V gene sequence: CDR1 SGDLS, CDR2 YYNGEE. The ends were cut back, 0 bases at V and 8 bases at J, with 11 bases in the middle. The CDR3 sequence is CASSVGLEATQYF. DNA for the CDR3: TGTGCCAGCAGCGTAGGACTAGAAGCAACCCAGTACTTC.

The chain links TRBV14 to TRBJ1-2; 8 bases fit TRBD1. CDR3 length: 16 residues. From germline, CDR1 is SGHDN and CDR2 FVKESK. The junction had 13 bases not matched to a gene; V was cut back by 4 bases and J by 6 bases. The CDR3 region is CASSRLNSQQGDGYTF. The CDR3 nucleotides are TGTGCCAGCAGCCGGTTAAATTCACAACAGGGGGATGGCTACACCTTC.

J is TRBJ1-1 and V is TRBV30; no reliable D call. This CDR3 region has 14 residues. With 5 bases removed from V and 8 bases from J, the gap between germline ends came to 21 bases. CDR1 and CDR2 (germline): GTSNPN, SVGIG (reference sequence). The CDR3 sequence: CAWDLPATPTEAFF. The DNA of the CDR3 is TGTGCCTGGGATTTACCTGCCACACCCACAGAAGCTTTCTTT. The full variable domain, in which reference TRBV30 and TRBJ1-1 provide the parts outside the CDR3, is SQTIHQWPATLVQPVGSPLSLECTVEGTSNPNLYWYRQAAGRGLQLLFYSVGIGQISSEVPQNLSASRPQDRQFILSSKKLLLSDSGFYLCAWDLPATPTEAFFGQGTRLTVV.

The V gene is TRBV14, the J gene TRBJ1-1; TRBD1 matches 7 bases. The junction had 7 bases not matched to a gene; V was cut back by 0 bases and J by 12 bases. Germline lookup yields CDR1 SGHDN and CDR2 FVKESK. The CDR3 is made up of 13 amino acids. CDR3 in amino acids: CASSQDNRGLTFF. The CDR3, as DNA: TGTGCCAGCAGCCAAGATAACAGGGGATTGACTTTCTTT.

The chain links TRBV12-5 to TRBJ1-1; the D is unclear. This CDR3 has 13 amino acids. Germline values: CDR1 LGHNT, CDR2 FRNRAP. The V end lost 0 bases, the J end lost 8 bases, and 10 bases lay between the germline ends. In DNA form, the CDR3 reads TGTGCTAGTGGTTTGGTGGCGGGGATGGAAGCTTTCTTT. Protein: CASGLVAGMEAFF. Full variable domain (missing parts from reference TRBV12-5 and TRBJ1-1): DARVTQTPRHKVTEMGQEVTMRCQPILGHNTVFWYRQTMMQGLELLAYFRNRAPLDDSGMPKDRFSAEMPDATLATLKIQPSEPRDSAVYFCASGLVAGMEAFFGQGTRLTVV.

This clone was seen a single time. V usage is TRBV28 and J usage is TRBJ2-7, with TRBD1 matching 8 bases. The CDR3 spans 17 residues. Germline V gene sequence: CDR1 MDHEN, CDR2 SYDVKM. V gave up 6 bases and J gave up 0 bases; unmatched junction bases: 13. The CDR3 DNA sequence: TGTGCCAGCAGGAGCCAGGGGGCGAACAGAGCCTCCTACGAGCAGTACGTC. Its protein product is CASRSQGANRASYEQYV.

This chain joins TRBV12-3 or TRBV12-4 and TRBJ1-6; no firm D call. The CDR3 length is 12 residues. Trimming pared 3 bases from V and 7 bases from J, leaving 4 bases between. The CDR3 DNA is TGTGCCAGCAGTTTGACAAATTCACCCCTCCACTTT. It yields the protein CASSLTNSPLHF.

The genes are TRBV6-5 and TRBJ1-2; possible D gene TRBD1, 5 bases. The ends were cut back, 5 bases at V and 13 bases at J, with 17 bases in the middle. The CDR3 is made up of 12 amino acids. Germline CDR1 reads MNHEY; CDR2 reads SVGAGI. This CDR3 is CASSTSDRRSTF. The CDR3 region has the DNA TGTGCCAGCAGTACCTCCGACAGACGGTCCACCTTC.

This clone was seen more than once but under ten times. This chain joins TRBV19 and TRBJ1-5, with D possibly TRBD1 on 5 matching bases. The V gene lost 9 bases and the J gene lost 1 base, with 13 bases spanning the gap. This CDR3 comprises 14 residues. Germline CDR1 reads LNHDA; CDR2 reads SQIVND (reference sequence). CDR3 region: CASNRILSNQPQHF. DNA of the CDR3: TGTGCCAGCAACAGGATCCTAAGCAATCAGCCCCAGCATTTT.

The genes are TRBV6-5 and TRBJ2-1; D could derive from TRBD1 or TRBD2 (5 bases each). Trimming removed 6 bases from V and 0 bases from J, with 12 bases in between. Looked up from germline, CDR1 is MNHEY and CDR2 is SVGAGI. The CDR3 has 15 amino acids. The CDR3 sequence is CASSWDGSSYNEQFF. CDR3 DNA: TGTGCCAGCAGCTGGGACGGCAGCTCCTACAATGAGCAGTTCTTC.

This clone has more than one count but fewer than ten. V usage is TRBV4-1 and J usage is TRBJ1-3; D gene unclear. The CDR3 runs 14 residues. V was pared by 3 bases and J by 1 base, with 7 bases between. From germline, CDR1 is MGHRA and CDR2 YSYEKL. DNA of the CDR3: TGCGCCAGCAGCCAGGGGTTATCTGGAAACACCATATATTTT. Residues: CASSQGLSGNTIYF.

The chain is built from TRBV11-2 and TRBJ1-1; TRBD1 matches at 9 bases. V lost 5 bases and J lost 4; bases outside the gene matches: 5. Germline-derived CDR1 and CDR2 are SGHAT and FQNNGV. CDR3 length equals 14 residues. The CDR3 DNA is TGTGCCAGCAGCCCGTTGACAGGGGGCACTGAAGCTTTCTTT. Protein sequence: CASSPLTGGTEAFF.

The chain has TRBV18 and TRBJ1-3; weak D call: TRBD1 (6 bases). The CDR3 extends over 16 amino acids. The germline CDR1 and CDR2 sequences are KGHSH and LQKENI. Trimming stripped 3 bases from V and 0 bases from J, with 12 bases between. The CDR3 coding sequence is TGTGCCAGCTCACCGGGACTGGACAGCTCTGGAAACACCATATATTTT. The encoded protein is CASSPGLDSSGNTIYF.

This chain connects TRBV5-1 to TRBJ2-3; TRBD2 agrees at 12 bases. The CDR3 has 16 amino acids. CDR1 is SGHRS, CDR2 YFSETQ, per germline. Trimming cost V 3 bases and J 6 bases; bases outside gene matches: 8. CDR3 in DNA: TGCGCCAGCAGCTCTAGACTAGCGGGAGAATTGGATACGCAGTATTTT. Amino acids: CASSSRLAGELDTQYF.

The rearrangement uses TRBV7-6 and TRBJ2-2; tentative D call: TRBD1 (5 bases). The germline gives CDR1 SGHVS, CDR2 FNYEAQ. Trimming took 5 bases from V and 1 from J, leaving 11 bases between them. The CDR3 has 15 residues. Here the CDR3 reads CASSRDRLNTGELFF. The CDR3, as DNA: TGTGCCAGCAGCCGTGACAGACTGAACACCGGGGAGCTGTTTTTT.

The chain carries TRBV27 and TRBJ1-1, with a tentative D call TRBD1 (5 bases). The CDR3 is 16 amino acids. The V and J ends lost 5 bases and 1 base respectively, with 17 bases between them. Germline V lookup: CDR1 MNHEY, CDR2 SMNVEV (reference sequence). Written as DNA, the CDR3 is TGTGCCAGCAGTCCAAGTGCCGGGGACTCGAACACTGAAGCTTTCTTT. It specifies CASSPSAGDSNTEAFF.

The chain has TRBV3-1 (or the pseudogene TRBV3-2) and TRBJ2-7, with no clear D. Germline assignment: CDR1 LGHDT and CDR2 YNNKEL (reference sequence). Trimming took 4 bases from V and 3 from J, leaving 16 bases between them. There are 15 residues in the CDR3. The CDR3 DNA is TGTGCCAGCAGCCTAAGGGCGGCCGTGAACTACGAGCAGTACTTC. Translated, it gives CASSLRAAVNYEQYF.

The chain couples TRBV7-2 to TRBJ2-7, with a weak D call TRBD1 (6 bases). V was cut by 5 bases and J by 3 bases, with 17 bases left in between. Germline loops: CDR1 SGHTA, CDR2 FQGNSA. There are 15 residues in the CDR3. The CDR3 sequence: CASSPEGTHHYEQYF. In DNA form, the CDR3 reads TGTGCCAGCAGCCCTGAGGGGACACACCACTACGAGCAGTACTTC.

This clone is termed medium-sized (0.01 to 0.1%). The chain joins TRBV7-9 to TRBJ1-1; no reliable D call. The CDR3 runs to 13 residues. Germline lookup yields CDR1 SEHNR and CDR2 FQNEAQ (reference sequence). The V gene lost 2 bases and the J gene lost 4 bases, with 8 bases spanning the gap. Here the CDR3 reads CASSLYMGTEAFF. CDR3 nucleotide sequence: TGTGCCAGCAGCTTATACATGGGCACTGAAGCTTTCTTT.

This clone occurred a few times. The J gene is TRBJ2-7, the V gene TRBV28; 9 positions agree with TRBD1. Germline CDR1 MDHEN, CDR2 SYDVKM. After removal of 5 bases from V and 6 bases from J, the junction contained 5 bases not matched to a gene. The CDR3 covers 13 residues. The CDR3 region has the DNA TGTGCCAGCAGTCACAGGGGGCTAGGCGAGCAGTACGTC. Protein: CASSHRGLGEQYV.

The CDR3 nucleotides read TGTGCCAGCAGCTTAACGGCCCCGGGAGGGTACACAGATACGCAGTATTTT. This sequence encodes CASSLTAPGGYTDTQYF. The chain carries TRBV7-3 and TRBJ2-3, with 8 positions matching TRBD2. CDR3 size: 17 residues. CDR1 SGHTA and CDR2 FQGTGA come from the germline V gene. V lost 0 bases, J lost 2 bases, and 7 bases stayed unmatched. Variable domain in full (rest from reference TRBV7-3 and TRBJ2-3): GAGVSQTPSNKVTEKGKYVELRCDPISGHTALYWYRQSLGQGPEFLIYFQGTGAADDSGLPNDRFFAVRPEGSVSTLKIQRTERGDSAVYLCASSLTAPGGYTDTQYFGPGTRLTVL.

The V call is TRBV7-2, the J call TRBJ2-1, with unresolved D. The CDR3 runs to 14 residues. CDR1 is SGHTA and CDR2 is FQGNSA in the germline V gene. Deletions cut 3 bases from V and 8 bases from J, with 14 bases between. CDR3 bases: TGTGCCAGCAGCTTTCTCGCTGGGCTCGATGAGCAGTTCTTC. Translating it yields CASSFLAGLDEQFF.